What follows are 31 T cell receptor beta chains derived from one specimen sequenced in a study of cytomegalovirus exposure and HLA in healthy donors. Primers: 60 Vbeta forward and 13 Jbeta reverse. TCRdb's copy holds only in-frame clones and misses some; the assay was immunoSEQ multiplex PCR. This sample has 120,000 to 150,000 clones, with 70% to 80% found just once. Sequencing was performed on PBMCs. All receptors derive from a woman between 50 and 59 years old in good health and CMV-seropositive.

V and J are TRBV11-3 and TRBJ2-1; 8 bases line up with TRBD1. Unmatched junction bases numbered 9, after V lost 4 bases and J lost 7 bases. The CDR3 length is 15 residues. Germline values: CDR1 SGHNT, CDR2 YENEEA. The CDR3 sequence: CASSSDPQGANEQFF. The CDR3 DNA sequence: TGTGCCAGCAGCTCCGACCCGCAGGGGGCGAATGAGCAGTTCTTC.

This chain links TRBV21-1 with TRBJ1-3. TRBV21-1 represents a pseudogene. CDR3 size: 16 residues. The CDR3 sequence is CASSSRGTGSGNTIYF. The DNA of the CDR3 is TGTGCCAGCAGCAGCCGGGGGACGGGTTCGGGAAACACCATATATTTT.

This sequence joins TRBV6-5 and TRBJ1-2; D is uncertain. The V gene lost 0 bases and the J gene lost 4 bases, with 15 bases spanning the gap. CDR1 MNHEY and CDR2 SVGAGI come from the germline V gene. The CDR3 loop spans 16 amino acids. The CDR3 nucleotides read TGTGCCAGCAGTTACTCGCGACCGGCGAGAGGCTATGGCTACACCTTC. Protein sequence: CASSYSRPARGYGYTF.

This clone was recorded many times. The J gene is TRBJ2-2, the V gene TRBV28; D unclear. The germline V and J ends were trimmed by 3 bases and 1 base, with 9 bases remaining between them. The CDR3 loop spans 15 amino acids. Germline CDR1 reads MDHEN; CDR2 reads SYDVKM. The DNA for the CDR3 is TGTGCCAGCAGTTTCGGTGGTGGGAACACCGGGGAGCTGTTTTTT. The encoded protein is CASSFGGGNTGELFF. Full variable domain (outside the CDR3, taken from reference TRBV28 and TRBJ2-2): DVKVTQSSRYLVKRTGEKVFLECVQDMDHENMFWYRQDPGLGLRLIYFSYDVKMKEKGDIPEGYSVSREKKERFSLILESASTNQTSMYLCASSFGGGNTGELFFGEGSRLTVL.

The chain carries TRBV5-4 and TRBJ2-5, with 9 positions matching TRBD1. In germline, CDR1 is SGHNT, CDR2 YYREEE (reference sequence). J lost 4 bases, V lost 3 bases, and 4 bases had no gene match. This CDR3 contains 14 residues. CDR3 sequence (DNA): TGTGCCAGCAGCTCAAGACAGGGGGGAGAGACCCAGTACTTC. Its translation is CASSSRQGGETQYF.

The V gene is TRBV4-2, the J gene TRBJ1-3; D is perhaps TRBD1 (6 bases). The CDR3 consists of 16 residues. Germline V gene data show CDR1 as LGHNA and CDR2 as YNFKEQ. The V gene lost 4 bases and the J gene lost 3 bases, with 16 bases spanning the gap. The CDR3 here is CASSPDPGTLGNTIYF. As DNA, the CDR3 is TGTGCCAGCAGCCCCGACCCCGGGACACTTGGAAACACCATATATTTT.

V gene TRBV7-3 combines with J gene TRBJ2-7; 7 nucleotides agree with TRBD1. This CDR3 comprises 13 residues. Germline V gene data show CDR1 as SGHTA and CDR2 as FQGTGA. The V gene end was trimmed by 1 base and the J gene end by 6 bases; junction bases not matched to a gene: 3. The CDR3 region is CASSLNHRGEQYF. In DNA form, the CDR3 reads TGTGCCAGCAGCTTAAACCACAGGGGCGAGCAGTACTTC.

The rearrangement links TRBV5-1 to TRBJ2-3, with 7 positions matching TRBD1. The CDR3 sequence is 14 residues long. Trimming at V came to 3 bases and at J to 2 bases, leaving 3 bases not matched to a gene. Germline V lookup: CDR1 SGHRS, CDR2 YFSETQ. DNA for the CDR3: TGCGCCAGCAGCTGGGGACAGACCACAGATACGCAGTATTTT. Translated, it gives CASSWGQTTDTQYF. The full variable domain, in which reference TRBV5-1 and TRBJ2-3 provide the parts outside the CDR3, is KAGVTQTPRYLIKTRGQQVTLSCSPISGHRSVSWYQQTPGQGLQFLFEYFSETQRNKGNFPGRFSGRQFSNSRSEMNVSTLELGDSALYLCASSWGQTTDTQYFGPGTRLTVL.

The chain recombines TRBV5-1 with TRBJ1-2, with D possibly being TRBD1 (5 bases). V lost 5 bases and J lost 3, with 11 bases in between. The CDR3 length is 13 residues. From germline, CDR1 is SGHRS and CDR2 YFSETQ. The CDR3 sequence: CASRLPGDYGYTF. CDR3 nucleotide sequence: TGCGCCAGCAGGCTCCCGGGGGACTATGGCTACACCTTC.

The chain couples TRBV11-2 to TRBJ2-2; 7 bases line up with TRBD1. The germline V gene encodes CDR1 SGHAT and CDR2 FQNNGV. The CDR3 totals 16 residues. With 2 bases clipped from V and 4 bases from J, the junction kept 7 bases outside the gene matches. The CDR3 bases are TGTGCCAGCAGCTTAAATCTGGACAGGTCCACCGGGGAGCTGTTTTTT. Protein: CASSLNLDRSTGELFF.

The chain combines TRBV7-2 with TRBJ2-2, with TRBD2 identical over 7 bases. V lost 5 bases and J lost 3; bases outside the gene matches: 6. From germline, CDR1 is SGHTA and CDR2 FQGNSA. The CDR3 contains 15 residues. This chain's CDR3 is CASSRSRGDTGELFF. The CDR3 DNA reads TGTGCCAGCAGCCGCTCTCGGGGGGACACCGGGGAGCTGTTTTTT.

CDR3 sequence: CASSPYEAYEQYF. The CDR3 DNA reads as TGTGCCAGCAGCCCCTATGAAGCCTACGAGCAGTACTTC. The chain employs TRBV7-9 and TRBJ2-7; no reliable D call. The CDR3 runs 13 residues. Trimming pared 5 bases from V and 2 bases from J, leaving 10 bases between. The germline V gene has CDR1 SEHNR and CDR2 FQNEAQ (reference sequence).

This chain connects TRBV28 to TRBJ2-2; 7 nucleotides agree with TRBD2. Losses at the gene ends were 5 bases for V and 0 bases for J; bases not matched to a gene: 12. Germline V gene lookup returns CDR1 MDHEN and CDR2 SYDVKM. This CDR3 has 18 amino acids. For the CDR3, the DNA is TGTGCCAGCAGTGGGGGTCGGGGGAGGGCCACGAACACCGGGGAGCTGTTTTTT. This sequence encodes CASSGGRGRATNTGELFF.

The chain links TRBV12-1 to TRBJ1-5; TRBD1, as called in the table, went unchecked against the DNA. TRBV12-1 is given as a pseudogene. The CDR3 is 14 amino acids. Here the CDR3 DNA reads TGTGCCAGCAGCTTACAGGGGCCGAATCAGCCCCAGCATTTT. Protein product: CASSLQGPNQPQHF.

This rearrangement joins TRBV11-3 to TRBJ2-3; perhaps TRBD2 as D (5 bases). V was cut by 3 bases and J by 2 bases, with 12 bases left in between. CDR3 size: 15 residues. The germline V gene has CDR1 SGHNT and CDR2 YENEEA. The DNA of the CDR3 is TGTGCCAGCAGCTTGAGACGGGGTTCCACAGATACGCAGTATTTT. The encoded protein is CASSLRRGSTDTQYF.

This clone was recorded only once. The chain combines TRBV28 with TRBJ1-2; D ambiguous. The CDR3 has 14 residues. The ends were cut back, 2 bases at V and 2 bases at J, with 9 bases in the middle. The germline V gene has CDR1 MDHEN and CDR2 SYDVKM. As DNA, the CDR3 is TGTGCCAGCAGTTTAGGGAGAAGAAACTATGGCTACACCTTC. It encodes CASSLGRRNYGYTF.

This chain joins TRBV5-1 and TRBJ2-1, with a tentative D call TRBD1 (6 bases). Germline V CDR1 and CDR2: SGHRS, YFSETQ. Trimming shortened V by 4 bases and J by 5 bases, and 10 bases separated the two germline ends. This CDR3 has 13 residues. CDR3 protein: CASSPRQDNEQFF. Here the CDR3 DNA reads TGCGCCAGCAGCCCCAGACAGGACAATGAGCAGTTCTTC. The complete variable domain, with remaining parts taken from reference TRBV5-1 and TRBJ2-1, reads KAGVTQTPRYLIKTRGQQVTLSCSPISGHRSVSWYQQTPGQGLQFLFEYFSETQRNKGNFPGRFSGRQFSNSRSEMNVSTLELGDSALYLCASSPRQDNEQFFGPGTRLTVL.

The rearrangement joins TRBV5-1 to TRBJ2-7; D perhaps matches TRBD1 (5 bases). Per germline, CDR1 SGHRS and CDR2 YFSETQ. V lost 4 bases, J lost 6 bases, and 14 bases lay in between. The CDR3 length is 13 residues. This CDR3 is CASSLTRQGEQYF. In nucleotides, the CDR3 is TGCGCCAGCAGCCTGACGCGTCAGGGCGAGCAGTACTTC.

In DNA, the CDR3 is TGTGCCATTAGTATAGGGGGACCGGGTTCTGGCTACACCTTC. Translation: CAISIGGPGSGYTF. V and J are TRBV10-3 and TRBJ1-2; D possibly corresponds to TRBD1 (6 bases). The CDR3 length is 14 residues. Trimming pared 9 bases from V and 7 bases from J, leaving 21 bases between. Looked up from germline, CDR1 is ENHRY and CDR2 is SYGVKD.

The chain uses TRBV4-3 and TRBJ2-5; TRBD1 is a possible D gene (5 bases). The CDR3 has 14 residues. CDR1 LGHNA and CDR2 YSLEER come from the germline V gene. V was cut by 0 bases and J by 5 bases, with 10 bases left in between. The CDR3 spells CASSQDVGLETQYF. CDR3 sequence (DNA): TGCGCCAGCAGCCAAGATGTGGGGCTCGAGACCCAGTACTTC.

This sequence joins TRBV5-4 and TRBJ2-1; TRBD2 matches at 8 bases. J was trimmed by 7 bases and V by 0 bases; bases with no gene match: 9. The CDR3 has 16 residues. The germline gives CDR1 SGHNT, CDR2 YYREEE (reference sequence). The CDR3 sequence is CASSLVYRGGRNEQFF. The CDR3 coding sequence is TGTGCCAGCAGCTTGGTCTATCGCGGGGGGAGGAATGAGCAGTTCTTC.

The chain has TRBV25-1 and TRBJ1-6; D remains ambiguous. V was pared by 0 bases and J by 10 bases, with 13 bases between. The CDR3 has 15 amino acids. Germline V CDR1 and CDR2: MGHDK, SYGVNS. The CDR3 DNA reads as TGTGCCAGCAGTGAATATAGAGGGAAGGGCTCACCCCTCCACTTT. As protein: CASSEYRGKGSPLHF.

The gene calls are TRBV29-1 and TRBJ2-5; TRBD1 matches 8 bases. TRBJ2-7 matches the DNA end more closely, so the J call is doubtful. This CDR3 region has 14 residues. The germline V gene encodes CDR1 SQVTM and CDR2 ANQGSEA. The CDR3, as DNA: TGCAGCGTTGTTGGGACAGGCTCACCTTACGAGCAGTACTTC. It translates to CSVVGTGSPYEQYF.

In regard to this clone: Compared with germline, one end of the junction differs, possibly owing to a read error. The chain carries TRBV7-9 and TRBJ1-3, with TRBD1 identical over 7 bases. Germline V gene lookup returns CDR1 SEHNR and CDR2 FQNEAQ (reference sequence). This CDR3 is built from 14 residues. CDR3 in amino acids: CASSPDRVGNTTYF. CDR3 nucleotides: TGTGCCAGCAGCCCCGACAGGGTCGGAAACACCACATATTTT.

The chain couples TRBV30 to TRBJ2-7, with D unclear. V lost 1 base, J lost 3 bases, and 16 bases lay in between. The CDR3 is made up of 15 amino acids. Looked up from germline, CDR1 is GTSNPN and CDR2 is SVGIG (reference sequence). This chain's CDR3 is CAWSGRPQTSYEQYF. For the CDR3, the DNA is TGTGCCTGGAGTGGCAGGCCTCAAACAAGCTACGAGCAGTACTTC.

The CDR3 bases are TGTGCCAGCGGGGGCTCGGGACAGCCCCAGCATTTT. This encodes CASGGSGQPQHF. The rearrangement joins TRBV28 to TRBJ1-5; D is possibly TRBD1 (6 bases). The germline V gene has CDR1 MDHEN and CDR2 SYDVKM. This CDR3 spans 12 amino acids. V was pared by 8 bases and J by 7 bases, with 12 bases between.

This clone was seen once. The rearrangement links TRBV5-1 to TRBJ1-1, with D possibly TRBD1 on 5 matching bases. V lost 0 bases and J 5 bases, leaving 14 bases between the germline ends. Germline lookup yields CDR1 SGHRS and CDR2 YFSETQ. The CDR3 consists of 15 residues. Written as DNA, the CDR3 is TGCGCCAGCAGCTTGGAGGCGGGGACGAGGACTGAAGCTTTCTTT. Its translation: CASSLEAGTRTEAFF. Together with reference TRBV5-1 and TRBJ1-1, the CDR3 gives the full variable domain: KAGVTQTPRYLIKTRGQQVTLSCSPISGHRSVSWYQQTPGQGLQFLFEYFSETQRNKGNFPGRFSGRQFSNSRSEMNVSTLELGDSALYLCASSLEAGTRTEAFFGQGTRLTVV.

V usage is TRBV25-1 and J usage is TRBJ1-5; TRBD1 aligns across 7 bases. This CDR3 contains 14 residues. The V gene end was trimmed by 3 bases and the J gene end by 10 bases; junction bases not matched to a gene: 9. The germline V gene has CDR1 MGHDK and CDR2 SYGVNS. CDR3 loop: CASSDSGGEFPQHF. The DNA for the CDR3 is TGTGCCAGCAGTGATTCAGGGGGTGAATTTCCCCAGCATTTT.

This clone was detected only once. J is TRBJ2-3 and V is TRBV2; the D is unclear. The CDR3 is 14 residues long. Germline CDR1 is SNHLY and CDR2 is FYNNEI. V shed 4 bases and J shed 2 bases, with 10 bases lying between them. The CDR3 region is CASSARSFTDTQYF. The CDR3 nucleotides read TGTGCCAGCAGTGCCCGGTCCTTCACAGATACGCAGTATTTT.

The DNA of the CDR3 is TGCGCCAGCAGCCGAAGGGGAACAGGGGGTGGAATTATGAACACTGAAGCTTTCTTT. This encodes CASSRRGTGGGIMNTEAFF. The chain combines TRBV4-3 with TRBJ1-1; TRBD1 matches 8 bases. The CDR3 extends over 19 amino acids. From germline, CDR1 is LGHNA and CDR2 YSLEER. The J segment lost 0 bases and the V segment lost 4 bases, leaving 16 bases of the junction unmatched.

This chain links TRBV11-2 with TRBJ2-1; 9 positions match TRBD1. This CDR3 region has 14 residues. The V gene end was trimmed by 6 bases and the J gene end by 12 bases; junction bases not matched to a gene: 12. The germline CDR1 and CDR2 sequences are SGHAT and FQNNGV. The CDR3 sequence: CASRERTGGAGQFF. The CDR3 DNA reads TGTGCCAGCAGAGAGCGCACAGGGGGCGCGGGGCAGTTCTTC. The variable domain in full, completed from reference TRBV11-2 and TRBJ2-1, reads EAGVAQSPRYKIIEKRQSVAFWCNPISGHATLYWYQQILGQGPKLLIQFQNNGVVDDSQLPKDRFSAERLKGVDSTLKIQPAKLEDSAVYLCASRERTGGAGQFFGPGTRLTVL.